What follows are 29 T cell receptor beta chains derived from one specimen sequenced in a study of cytomegalovirus exposure and HLA in healthy donors. Some clones are missing from TCRdb's copy, which holds only in-frame ones; the method was immunoSEQ multiplex PCR. The sample includes roughly 200,000 clones, around nine tenths of them seen just once. Sequenced input: PBMCs. Receptors were obtained from a man aged 25 to 40 in good health and CMV-seropositive.

The genes are TRBV9 and TRBJ1-2; D remains ambiguous. V shed 3 bases and J shed 4 bases, with 13 bases lying between them. CDR1 is SGDLS and CDR2 is YYNGEE in the germline V gene. CDR3 size: 14 residues. The CDR3 loop reads CASSDSGYTYGYTF. The CDR3 region has the DNA TGTGCCAGCAGCGATTCCGGTTATACCTATGGCTACACCTTC.

This chain links TRBV6-1 with TRBJ2-7; D unresolved. CDR3 length equals 13 residues. In germline, CDR1 is MNHNS, CDR2 SASEGT. Deletions cut 6 bases from V and 1 base from J, with 10 bases between. The CDR3, as DNA: TGTGCCAGCAGAGAGCTTTCTTCCTACGAGCAGTACTTC. It yields the protein CASRELSSYEQYF.

The rearrangement uses TRBV7-6 and TRBJ2-4, with D tentatively TRBD2 (6 bases). V lost 5 bases to trimming and J lost 4 bases, with 24 bases between them. This CDR3 spans 18 amino acids. Germline loops: CDR1 SGHVS, CDR2 FNYEAQ. CDR3 protein: CASSPSGLSGEPKNIQYF. CDR3 DNA: TGTGCCAGCAGCCCATCAGGGCTTAGCGGAGAGCCAAAAAACATTCAGTACTTC.

The gene calls are TRBV7-3 and TRBJ1-6; possible D gene TRBD1, 5 bases. Trimming left V 5 bases short and J 3 bases short, with 11 bases between. CDR1 is SGHTA and CDR2 is FQGTGA in the germline V gene. CDR3 length: 15 residues. The chain's CDR3 is CASSQGLVYNSPLHF. The CDR3 DNA follows: TGTGCCAGCAGCCAGGGTCTGGTCTATAATTCACCCCTCCACTTT.

This clone was counted only a few times. V and J are TRBV19 and TRBJ1-5; 10 bases are shared with TRBD1. V dropped 5 bases and J dropped 4; count of bases not matched to a gene: 2. The CDR3 contains 14 residues. Germline lookup yields CDR1 LNHDA and CDR2 SQIVND (reference sequence). The CDR3 region has the DNA TGTGCCAGTAGTGTGGGACAGGGGAATCAGCCCCAGCATTTT. It codes for CASSVGQGNQPQHF.

The chain is built from TRBV7-9 and TRBJ2-2; D remains unclear. The CDR3 has 13 amino acids. The germline V and J ends were trimmed by 2 bases and 2 bases, with 3 bases remaining between them. Germline lookup yields CDR1 SEHNR and CDR2 FQNEAQ (reference sequence). The CDR3 region has the DNA TGTGCCAGCAGCTTATCAAACACCGGGGAGCTGTTTTTT. Protein product: CASSLSNTGELFF.

V and J are TRBV19 and TRBJ2-7; 7 nucleotides line up with TRBD1. Germline V lookup: CDR1 LNHDA, CDR2 SQIVND (reference sequence). The CDR3 covers 15 residues. The V gene end was trimmed by 10 bases and the J gene end by 4 bases; junction bases not matched to a gene: 16. The CDR3 is CATQGQKDGRYEQYF. The CDR3 nucleotides read TGTGCCACCCAGGGACAGAAAGACGGACGGTACGAGCAGTACTTC.

The gene calls are TRBV19 and TRBJ2-7; a weak D match, TRBD1 (5 bases). V was pared by 10 bases and J by 0 bases, with 13 bases between. CDR3 length equals 13 residues. In germline, CDR1 is LNHDA, CDR2 SQIVND (reference sequence). The CDR3 region has the DNA TGTGCCACCTCAGACAGCAGCTCCTACGAGCAGTACTTC. Protein product: CATSDSSSYEQYF.

This chain joins TRBV5-6 and TRBJ2-7; D is ambiguous. Trimming cost V 0 bases and J 2 bases, with 12 bases left between them. The length of the CDR3 is 15 residues. Germline lookup yields CDR1 SGHDT and CDR2 YYEEEE. The CDR3 is CASSLVGGRAYEQYF. CDR3 DNA sequence: TGTGCCAGCAGCTTGGTGGGCGGACGAGCCTACGAGCAGTACTTC.

This chain connects TRBV14 to TRBJ1-1; D is ambiguous. CDR1 SGHDN and CDR2 FVKESK come from the germline V gene. There are 12 residues in the CDR3. The V gene lost 4 bases and the J gene lost 8 bases, with 11 bases spanning the gap. CDR3 loop: CASSPGPREAFF. Written as DNA, the CDR3 is TGTGCCAGCAGCCCCGGGCCCCGAGAAGCTTTCTTT.

The V gene is TRBV2, the J gene TRBJ1-2; no clear D gene. Deletions cut 3 bases from V and 6 bases from J, with 11 bases between. Germline V gene lookup returns CDR1 SNHLY and CDR2 FYNNEI. The CDR3 consists of 13 residues. The DNA for the CDR3 is TGTGCCAGCAGTGATGAAGGGCTGGATGGCTACACCTTC. Its protein is CASSDEGLDGYTF.

This clone was observed a single time. The chain carries TRBV25-1 and TRBJ2-1; the match to TRBD2 covers 8 bases. Trimming removed 8 bases from V and 6 bases from J; junction bases left unmatched: 9. Germline V gene data show CDR1 as MGHDK and CDR2 as SYGVNS. This CDR3 has 14 residues. CDR3 coding DNA: TGTGCCAGCCACCCGGGGGGGAAAGGCAATGAGCAGTTCTTC. It codes for CASHPGGKGNEQFF. The full variable domain, completed using reference TRBV25-1 and TRBJ2-1, is EADIYQTPRYLVIGTGKKITLECSQTMGHDKMYWYQQDPGMELHLIHYSYGVNSTEKGDLSSESTVSRIRTEHFPLTLESARPSHTSQYLCASHPGGKGNEQFFGPGTRLTVL.

The chain employs TRBV5-6 and TRBJ2-7; TRBD1 or TRBD2 may be the D gene (5 bases each). Germline-derived CDR1 and CDR2 are SGHDT and YYEEEE. The CDR3 sequence is 15 residues long. Trimming cost V 0 bases and J 5 bases, with 15 bases left between them. CDR3 DNA: TGTGCCAGCAGCTTGGAGCGGCTAGCAGGGAACGAGCAGTACTTC. Translated, it gives CASSLERLAGNEQYF.

The rearrangement uses TRBV2 and TRBJ2-7; D might be TRBD1 (5 bases). The CDR3 contains 16 residues. Trimming removed 8 bases from V and 7 bases from J, with 27 bases in between. Per germline, CDR1 SNHLY and CDR2 FYNNEI. Here the CDR3 DNA reads TGTGCCAGCCTCAGAATCCTGACAGCTCTAGTGACTGAGCAGTACTTC. As protein: CASLRILTALVTEQYF.

The chain combines TRBV2 with TRBJ2-5, with 7 bases fitting TRBD1. This CDR3 comprises 15 residues. CDR1 SNHLY and CDR2 FYNNEI come from the germline V gene. V shed 8 bases and J 5 bases; nucleotides not matched to a gene: 14. In DNA form, the CDR3 reads TGTGCCAGCGCAGGGGGTAGCCTTCTTATGGAGACCCAGTACTTC. Protein product: CASAGGSLLMETQYF.

The V gene is TRBV5-1, the J gene TRBJ2-5; D tentatively fits TRBD1 or TRBD2 (5 bases each). Germline assignment: CDR1 SGHRS and CDR2 YFSETQ. Trimming left V 4 bases short and J 3 bases short, with 13 bases between. This CDR3 region has 14 residues. The CDR3 DNA reads TGCGCCAGCAGCCGGGGCCGGGCGGAAGAGACCCAGTACTTC. It yields the protein CASSRGRAEETQYF.

In this sample, this clone turned up once. The rearrangement uses TRBV27 and TRBJ2-3; 12 bases are a match to TRBD2. Trimming took 1 base from V and 3 from J; bases not matched to a gene: 8. Germline V gene data show CDR1 as MNHEY and CDR2 as SMNVEV (reference sequence). The CDR3 is made up of 18 amino acids. The CDR3 nucleotides are TGTGCCAGCAGTTTATATCCCCGGACTAGCGGGATTACAGATACGCAGTATTTT. Its translation is CASSLYPRTSGITDTQYF.

The chain couples TRBV19 to TRBJ1-5, with a tentative D call TRBD1 (5 bases). V was clipped by 5 bases and J by 6 bases, with 17 bases between them. The CDR3 totals 15 residues. The germline gives CDR1 LNHDA, CDR2 SQIVND (reference sequence). The CDR3 coding sequence is TGTGCCAGTAGTCTAACCCGACAGCACGGTCAGCCCCAGCATTTT. It is translated as CASSLTRQHGQPQHF.

The chain joins TRBV18 to TRBJ2-2; TRBD2 agrees at 12 bases. The CDR3 has 19 amino acids. Germline CDR1 KGHSH, CDR2 LQKENI. The V and J ends lost 2 bases and 6 bases, in that order; junction bases with no gene match: 13. In nucleotides, the CDR3 is TGTGCCAGCTCACCAATAACACCGACTAGCGGGAGAGTATCCGGGGAGCTGTTTTTT. Translating gives CASSPITPTSGRVSGELFF.

This rearrangement joins TRBV9 to TRBJ1-1; the D gene is possibly TRBD1 (5 bases). V lost 0 bases, J lost 0 bases, and 9 bases lay in between. The CDR3 contains 15 residues. CDR1 is SGDLS, CDR2 YYNGEE, per germline. CDR3 coding DNA: TGTGCCAGCAGCGTAGTAGGGACGGTGAACACTGAAGCTTTCTTT. It translates to CASSVVGTVNTEAFF.

The V gene is TRBV2, the J gene TRBJ2-6, with D perhaps TRBD2 (6 bases). The CDR3 sequence is 15 residues long. Germline V gene data show CDR1 as SNHLY and CDR2 as FYNNEI. V lost 11 bases, J lost 0 bases, and 14 bases lay in between. The CDR3 spells CAGRRQSSGANVLTF. The CDR3 region has the DNA TGTGCCGGGAGGCGTCAGAGCTCTGGGGCCAACGTCCTGACTTTC.

About this clone itself: The CDR3 carries no conserved terminal phenylalanine or tryptophan, so it likely arises from a read error. V and J are TRBV27 and TRBJ2-7; TRBD1 or TRBD2 may be the D gene (5 bases each). V was pared by 2 bases and J by 4 bases, with 9 bases between. This CDR3 contains 13 residues. Germline assignment: CDR1 MNHEY and CDR2 SMNVEV (reference sequence). DNA of the CDR3: TGTGCCAGCAGTTTACGAGGGGATTACGAGCAGTACTAC. It is translated as CASSLRGDYEQYY.

CDR3 in DNA: TGCAGCGCAGCAAAGGCAGCTAATGAAAAACTGTTTTTT. Its translation: CSAAKAANEKLFF. The gene calls are TRBV29-1 and TRBJ1-4; D gene uncertain. CDR1 is SQVTM and CDR2 is ANQGSEA in the germline V gene. The V gene lost 7 bases and the J gene lost 3 bases, with 12 bases spanning the gap. CDR3 size: 13 residues.

The V call is TRBV6-1, the J call TRBJ1-5; D unresolved. CDR3 length equals 16 residues. Germline CDR1 and CDR2: MNHNS and SASEGT. The ends were cut back, 1 base at V and 0 bases at J, with 10 bases in the middle. CDR3 coding DNA: TGTGCCAGCAGTGAAGAGAAAGTTTATAGCAATCAGCCCCAGCATTTT. Its protein is CASSEEKVYSNQPQHF.

The V call is TRBV9, the J call TRBJ2-3; TRBD2 aligns across 10 bases. V dropped 0 bases and J dropped 3; count of bases not matched to a gene: 4. The germline gives CDR1 SGDLS, CDR2 YYNGEE. This CDR3 has 16 amino acids. CDR3 in DNA: TGTGCCAGCAGCGTAGCTCTAGCGGGGGCTACAGATACGCAGTATTTT. This gives the protein CASSVALAGATDTQYF.

The genes are TRBV10-3 and TRBJ2-7, with D maybe TRBD1 (5 bases). The length of the CDR3 is 16 residues. The germline V and J ends were trimmed by 0 bases and 1 base, with 13 bases remaining between them. Germline values: CDR1 ENHRY, CDR2 SYGVKD. CDR3 DNA: TGTGCCATCAGTGAGTCGAAGACAGAGAATTCCTACGAGCAGTACTTC. This translates into CAISESKTENSYEQYF.

The chain carries TRBV6-6 and TRBJ2-3, with 11 bases aligning to TRBD2. V was clipped by 2 bases and J by 4 bases; unmatched bases: 5. Germline V gene sequence: CDR1 MNHNY, CDR2 SVGAGI (reference sequence). This CDR3 has 16 amino acids. The CDR3: CASSYLLAGGPDTQYF. The DNA of the CDR3 is TGTGCCAGCAGTTACCTCCTAGCGGGAGGACCAGATACGCAGTATTTT.

The chain uses TRBV6-6 and TRBJ2-7, with TRBD2 as a possible D gene (6 bases). CDR3 length: 15 residues. The ends were cut back, 0 bases at V and 2 bases at J, with 11 bases in the middle. Germline V gives CDR1 MNHNY, CDR2 SVGAGI (reference sequence). CDR3 bases: TGTGCCAGCAGTTACTCGGGGGACTCAACCTACGAGCAGTACTTC. This gives the protein CASSYSGDSTYEQYF.

This clone occurred once. The V call is TRBV5-1, the J call TRBJ2-7; 8 bases agree with TRBD1. Germline V gene lookup returns CDR1 SGHRS and CDR2 YFSETQ. CDR3 length: 15 amino acids. J lost 5 bases, V lost 1 base, and 8 bases had no gene match. The CDR3: CASSLNGQGVDEQYF. The CDR3 DNA reads TGCGCCAGCAGCTTGAACGGACAGGGAGTTGACGAGCAGTACTTC.